These T cell receptor beta chains were read from a single sample in a study of blood T cell repertoires in COVID-19. TCRdb's table, derived via immunoSEQ multiplex PCR, lists solely in-frame clones and lacks some. The data hold some 240,000 clones, with around 80% observed a single time. The sample taken for sequencing was peripheral blood. Receptors originate from a man aged 45-65 years with active or convalescent COVID-19. Both conserved end residues are part of each CDR3. The D gene is left open where the match is weak. The size field is filled for only some rows; it gives once, few, many or a size class.

clone size,J gene,D gene,V gene,CDR3 DNA,CDR3 protein
-,TRBJ2-1,-,TRBV28,TGTGCCAGCAGTTTATTTTCAGGGATGAATGAGCAGTTCTTC,CASSLFSGMNEQFF
-,TRBJ2-3,TRBD2,TRBV30,TGTGCCTGGAGTCCTAGCGGGAGTACAGATACGCAGTATTTT,CAWSPSGSTDTQYF
-,TRBJ2-3,-,TRBV19,TGTGCCAGTAGTATAGTCGGCACAGATACGCAGTATTTT,CASSIVGTDTQYF
-,TRBJ1-1,-,TRBV28,TGTGCCAGCAGGTATCAGGGGCCCATCAGGACTGAAGCTTTCTTT,CASRYQGPIRTEAFF
-,TRBJ2-5,TRBD2,TRBV6-5,TGTGCCAGCCCCCCGGGACTAGGGGGCCAAGAGACCCAGTACTTC,CASPPGLGGQETQYF
once,TRBJ2-5,TRBD2,TRBV28,TGTGCCAGCAGTACACTAGCGGGGGGGGCAGCAACCCAGTACTTC,CASSTLAGGAATQYF
-,TRBJ2-5,-,TRBV5-1,TGCGCCAGCACCCGAACCGGCAGGGGCGTCCAAGAGACCCAGTACTTC,CASTRTGRGVQETQYF
-,TRBJ2-3,TRBD2,TRBV28,TGTGCCACCCAGGGGACTAGCGGGAGAGGTAGGCCCTCAGATACGCAGTATTTT,CATQGTSGRGRPSDTQYF
-,TRBJ2-1,TRBD1,TRBV7-2,TGTGCCAGCAGCCCCCGGACAGGGCTAAATGAGCAGTTCTTC,CASSPRTGLNEQFF
-,TRBJ1-6,-,TRBV19,TGTGCCAGTAGTAGCGTCGGGTACTATAATTCACCCCTCCACTTT,CASSSVGYYNSPLHF
-,TRBJ2-2,-,TRBV5-1,TGCGCCAGCAGCCTGCCGGTATCGGGAGAGACCACCGGGGAGCTGTTTTTT,CASSLPVSGETTGELFF
-,TRBJ1-5,-,TRBV6-5,TGTGCCAGCAGTTCCTCACTTCTATATCAGCCCCAGCATTTT,CASSSSLLYQPQHF
once,TRBJ2-7,-,TRBV5-6,TGTGCCTCCAAGGGGGGGTACTCCTACGAGCAGTACTTC,CASKGGYSYEQYF
-,TRBJ2-2,-,TRBV28,TGTGCCAGCAGCCTTTTTAGCGGATTGGAGACCGGGGAGCTGTTTTTT,CASSLFSGLETGELFF
-,TRBJ1-2,-,TRBV7-2,TGTGCCAGCAGCTTAGAGAGGGGAGGAGGCTACACCTTC,CASSLERGGGYTF
-,TRBJ2-1,TRBD2,TRBV11-3,TGTGCCAGCGGCCCACATAGCGGGAGCGCCTCTGAGCAGTTCTTC,CASGPHSGSASEQFF
-,TRBJ1-1,TRBD1,TRBV6-5,TGTGCCAGCAGTTACTCGATTCAGGGGGCTGGAGCTTTCTTT,CASSYSIQGAGAFF
-,TRBJ2-7,-,TRBV6-5,TGTGCCAGCAGTTACTCGGCCAGGGCCCCCTCCTACGAGCAGTACTTC,CASSYSARAPSYEQYF
-,TRBJ2-3,-,TRBV10-2,TGCGCCAGCCGACAGGAGTACACAGATACGCAGTATTTT,CASRQEYTDTQYF
-,TRBJ2-7,-,TRBV6-2/TRBV6-3,TGTGCCAGCAGTTACGGCCATCCTGAGCAGTACTTC,CASSYGHPEQYF
-,TRBJ2-3,-,TRBV5-4,TGTGCCAGCAGCTTTTTCGGGAGCGCAGATACGCAGTATTTT,CASSFFGSADTQYF
few,TRBJ2-4,-,TRBV5-1,TGCGCCAGCAGCTACAGACAAACGGACATTCAGTACTTC,CASSYRQTDIQYF
-,TRBJ2-7,-,TRBV11-2,TGTGCCAGCAGCGGAGGAGTGGGTTACGAGCAGTACTTC,CASSGGVGYEQYF
few,TRBJ1-5,-,TRBV20-1,TGCAGTGCTAGTGCAGGTAGGCAGCCCCAGCATTTT,CSASAGRQPQHF
-,TRBJ1-2,TRBD1,TRBV3-1/TRBV3-2,TGTGCCAGCAGCTCCCGACAGGGAGGCTATGGCTACACCTTC,CASSSRQGGYGYTF
-,TRBJ2-1,-,TRBV24-1,TGTGCCACCTCGACAAGGCGCAATGAGCAGTTCTTC,CATSTRRNEQFF
-,TRBJ2-2,TRBD1,TRBV28,TGTGCCAGCAGTCAACAGGGACAGACCGGGGAGCTGTTTTTT,CASSQQGQTGELFF
-,TRBJ1-4,-,TRBV10-3,TGTGCCATCAGTGAAGGGAGGGAAAAACTGTTTTTT,CAISEGREKLFF
-,TRBJ2-1,-,TRBV6-1,TGTGCCAGCAGTGAAATTTTTGGGGCCCACTACAATGAGCAGTTCTTC,CASSEIFGAHYNEQFF
-,TRBJ2-7,-,TRBV18,TGTGCCAGCTCACCGGCAGGGACCTACGAGCAGTACTTC,CASSPAGTYEQYF
-,TRBJ1-3,-,TRBV2,TGTGCCAGCAGTGAATTGGTCTTCAGTTTCTCTGGAAACACCATATATTTT,CASSELVFSFSGNTIYF
-,TRBJ2-1,-,TRBV15,TGTGCCACCAGCAGACAATACAATGAGCAGTTCTTC,CATSRQYNEQFF
-,TRBJ1-4,-,TRBV27,TGTGCCAGCAGTTTTTGGGGCCCAGGGGAAAAACTGTTTTTT,CASSFWGPGEKLFF
few,TRBJ2-1,TRBD1,TRBV5-5,TGTGCCAGCAGCTCGACAGGGGGCGGGTACAATGAGCAGTTCTTC,CASSSTGGGYNEQFF
-,TRBJ2-1,-,TRBV4-2,TGTGCCAGCAGCCGGACAGTTCCCAACAATGAGCAGTTCTTC,CASSRTVPNNEQFF
-,TRBJ2-3,TRBD2,TRBV6-4,TGTGCCAGCAGCCGGGGAGGGAGCACAGATACGCAGTATTTT,CASSRGGSTDTQYF
-,TRBJ2-7,-,TRBV15,TGTGCCACCAGCTTGCGGACAGGGAGGGCCTACGAGCAGTACTTC,CATSLRTGRAYEQYF
-,TRBJ1-4,TRBD1,TRBV24-1,TGTGCCACCAGTGATTACCATGGACAGGATAATGAAAAACTGTTTTTT,CATSDYHGQDNEKLFF
-,TRBJ1-3,-,TRBV29-1,TGCAGCGTTGGCAGAGCGGGGTCTGGAAACACCATATATTTT,CSVGRAGSGNTIYF
-,TRBJ2-1,-,TRBV3-1/TRBV3-2,TGTGCCAGCAGCCCCAATTACGGGGGATCCTACAATGAGCAGTTCTTC,CASSPNYGGSYNEQFF
-,TRBJ2-7,TRBD1,TRBV28,TGTGCCAGCAGTTCAAGACAGGGGGCCATCGAGTACTTC,CASSSRQGAIEYF
-,TRBJ1-5,-,TRBV19,TGTGCCAGTAGTTCAGAGGGTAATCAGCCCCAGCATTTT,CASSSEGNQPQHF
-,TRBJ2-3,TRBD1,TRBV2,TGTGCCAGCACCCGAGTCGGGACAGGGATAGATACGCAGTATTTT,CASTRVGTGIDTQYF
-,TRBJ1-5,-,TRBV3-1/TRBV3-2,TGTGCCAGCAGCCAAGGAAGGGGGGGAAACCAGCCCCAGCATTTT,CASSQGRGGNQPQHF
-,TRBJ1-2,TRBD1,TRBV15,TGTGCCACCAGCAGACCGACAGGGTCTAACTATGGCTACACCTTC,CATSRPTGSNYGYTF
-,TRBJ2-4,TRBD1,TRBV4-3,TGCGCCAGCAGCCAAGATTCCAGGGGGATGTACATTCAGTACTTC,CASSQDSRGMYIQYF
-,TRBJ1-2,TRBD1,TRBV2,TGTGCCAGCAGTGCGGACAGGCTGTATGGCTACACCTTC,CASSADRLYGYTF